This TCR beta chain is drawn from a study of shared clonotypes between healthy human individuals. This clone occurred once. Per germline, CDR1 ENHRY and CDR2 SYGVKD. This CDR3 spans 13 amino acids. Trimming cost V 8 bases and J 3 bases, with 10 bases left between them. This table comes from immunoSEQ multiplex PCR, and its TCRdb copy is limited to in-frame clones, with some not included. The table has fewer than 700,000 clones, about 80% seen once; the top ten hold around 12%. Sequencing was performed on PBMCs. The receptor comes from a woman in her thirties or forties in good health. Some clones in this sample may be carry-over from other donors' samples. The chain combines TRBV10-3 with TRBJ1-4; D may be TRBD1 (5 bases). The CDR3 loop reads CAIGAGPNEKLFF. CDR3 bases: TGTGCCATCGGGGCAGGCCCTAATGAAAAACTGTTTTTT.